Presented here are 28 T cell receptor beta chains from one specimen sequenced in a study of CD4 T cells in lung cancer. Some clones are missing from TCRdb's copy, which holds only in-frame ones; the method was immunoSEQ multiplex PCR. Of about 1,200 clones listed, less than 70% are singletons. Infiltrating lymphocytes from approximately 6-12 tumor fragments grew 35 days in 4,500 to 6,500 U/mL IL2. The antigens these receptors bind are not known. The sequencing sample was made of cultured cells derived from lung. The receptors derive from a woman in her fifties or sixties with non-small cell lung cancer.

This chain connects TRBV28 to TRBJ1-1; no definite D call. Per the germline V gene, CDR1 is MDHEN and CDR2 is SYDVKM. There are 16 residues in the CDR3. V lost 0 bases, J lost 1 base, and 12 bases lay in between. CDR3 sequence: CASSLWVDEGNTEAFF. CDR3 bases: TGTGCCAGCAGTTTATGGGTTGATGAAGGGAACACTGAAGCTTTCTTT.

The chain joins TRBV2 to TRBJ2-1; TRBD1 aligns across 9 bases. Germline trimming cut 6 bases from V and 0 bases from J; bases unmatched to any gene: 3. Germline V lookup: CDR1 SNHLY, CDR2 FYNNEI. This CDR3 comprises 15 residues. CDR3 DNA sequence: TGTGCCAGCAGCGAGACAGGGGGCTCCTACAATGAGCAGTTCTTC. Protein product: CASSETGGSYNEQFF. Variable domain in full (rest from reference TRBV2 and TRBJ2-1): EPEVTQTPSHQVTQMGQEVILRCVPISNHLYFYWYRQILGQKVEFLVSFYNNEISEKSEIFDDQFSVERPDGSNFTLKIRSTKLEDSAMYFCASSETGGSYNEQFFGPGTRLTVL.

The genes are TRBV6-1 and TRBJ2-5; weak D call: TRBD1 (5 bases). V was trimmed by 7 bases and J by 4 bases, leaving 13 bases between them. Germline CDR1 is MNHNS and CDR2 is SASEGT. The CDR3 covers 13 residues. The CDR3 loop reads CASIQGRPETQYF. The CDR3 DNA reads TGTGCCAGCATTCAGGGCCGGCCAGAGACCCAGTACTTC.

The V and J genes are TRBV6-1 and TRBJ1-1, with D hard to call. Looked up from germline, CDR1 is MNHNS and CDR2 is SASEGT. The CDR3 runs 16 residues. V shed 4 bases and J shed 0 bases, with 15 bases lying between them. CDR3 DNA sequence: TGTGCCAGCAGTGGATATGAGGGCTCCATGAACACTGAAGCTTTCTTT. It codes for CASSGYEGSMNTEAFF.

The sample holds a few counts of this clone. The chain links TRBV30 to TRBJ1-1, with D uncertain. The CDR3 has 11 amino acids. The V and J ends lost 5 bases and 1 base respectively, with 5 bases between them. Germline-derived CDR1 and CDR2 are GTSNPN and SVGIG (reference sequence). CDR3 loop: CAWVENTEAFF. The CDR3 DNA reads as TGTGCCTGGGTCGAGAACACTGAAGCTTTCTTT.

The V gene is TRBV7-8, the J gene TRBJ1-4; 7 bases fit TRBD1. J was trimmed by 1 base and V by 5 bases; bases with no gene match: 4. The CDR3 runs to 15 residues. CDR1 is SGHVS and CDR2 is FQNEAQ in the germline V gene. CDR3 DNA: TGTGCCAGCAGCCCCAGGGACAGAACTAATGAAAAACTGTTTTTT. Encoded protein: CASSPRDRTNEKLFF.

The J gene is TRBJ2-7, the V gene TRBV4-3; the D gene is possibly TRBD1 (5 bases). The germline V and J ends were trimmed by 0 bases and 2 bases, with 11 bases remaining between them. Germline loops: CDR1 LGHNA, CDR2 YSLEER. The length of the CDR3 is 15 residues. As DNA, the CDR3 is TGCGCCAGCAGCCAAGAGAAGGGGCTCGCCTACGAGCAGTACTTC. Residues: CASSQEKGLAYEQYF.

Only one count was recorded for this clone. The chain carries TRBV2 and TRBJ2-7, with D tentatively TRBD2 (6 bases). Germline CDR1 SNHLY, CDR2 FYNNEI. CDR3 size: 15 residues. Trimming removed 7 bases from V and 6 bases from J, with 22 bases in between. The CDR3 nucleotides are TGTGCCAGCAAGCCGAGGGAGGCAGATGCCTCCGAGCAGTACTTC. Translating gives CASKPREADASEQYF. Supplemented by reference TRBV2 and TRBJ2-7, the full variable domain reads EPEVTQTPSHQVTQMGQEVILRCVPISNHLYFYWYRQILGQKVEFLVSFYNNEISEKSEIFDDQFSVERPDGSNFTLKIRSTKLEDSAMYFCASKPREADASEQYFGPGTRLTVT.

This clone occurred a few times. V is TRBV2 and J is TRBJ2-1; TRBD1 or TRBD2 may be the D gene (7 bases each). The V end was cut by 5 bases, the J end by 7 bases, with 15 bases between. The CDR3 is 14 amino acids. Germline loops: CDR1 SNHLY, CDR2 FYNNEI. Here the CDR3 DNA reads TGTGCCAGCAGTTTCAGGGGGGGTAGAAATGAGCAGTTCTTC. As protein: CASSFRGGRNEQFF.

This chain connects TRBV27 to TRBJ2-7, with D possibly matching TRBD2 (6 bases). The length of the CDR3 is 13 residues. Germline CDR1 reads MNHEY; CDR2 reads SMNVEV (reference sequence). The V gene lost 3 bases and the J gene lost 4 bases, with 10 bases spanning the gap. DNA for the CDR3: TGTGCCAGCAGTTTGGTGGGGAGGTACGAGCAGTACTTC. Its protein product is CASSLVGRYEQYF.

V is TRBV6-9 and J is TRBJ1-2, with no clear D. This CDR3 comprises 11 residues. The germline V gene has CDR1 MNHGY and CDR2 SVAAGI. V lost 6 bases and J lost 6, with 8 bases in between. The CDR3 region has the DNA TGTGCCAGCAGAGGAATGAATGGCTACACCTTC. It specifies CASRGMNGYTF.

The chain links TRBV11-3 to TRBJ1-3; D not certain. CDR1 is SGHNT and CDR2 is YENEEA in the germline V gene. The CDR3 is 14 amino acids. Trimming stripped 5 bases from V and 6 bases from J, with 14 bases between. CDR3 DNA sequence: TGTGCCAGCAGCAGTCGGCAGCTTGAAAACACCATATATTTT. Translation: CASSSRQLENTIYF. The complete variable domain, with remaining parts taken from reference TRBV11-3 and TRBJ1-3, reads EAGVVQSPRYKIIEKKQPVAFWCNPISGHNTLYWYLQNLGQGPELLIRYENEEAVDDSQLPKDRFSAERLKGVDSTLKIQPAELGDSAVYLCASSSRQLENTIYFGEGSWLTVV.

In this sample, this clone is medium-sized. The J gene is TRBJ2-3, the V gene TRBV14; D is ambiguous. This CDR3 region has 14 residues. The ends were cut back, 1 base at V and 4 bases at J, with 9 bases in the middle. Germline-derived CDR1 and CDR2 are SGHDN and FVKESK. The CDR3 sequence: CASSQAVPPDTQYF. The CDR3 DNA reads as TGTGCCAGCAGCCAAGCCGTTCCCCCAGATACGCAGTATTTT.

The J gene is TRBJ2-5, the V gene TRBV11-3; D uncertain. The CDR3 covers 12 residues. V lost 6 bases and J lost 2, with 7 bases in between. Germline-derived CDR1 and CDR2 are SGHNT and YENEEA. CDR3 coding DNA: TGTGCCAGCAGAGAGAAGCAAGAGACCCAGTACTTC. Its translation is CASREKQETQYF.

The genes are TRBV7-2 and TRBJ1-2, with 8 nucleotides matching TRBD1. The V segment lost 3 bases and the J segment 8 bases; nucleotides outside the gene matches: 5. The germline V gene encodes CDR1 SGHTA and CDR2 FQGNSA. The length of the CDR3 is 13 residues. The CDR3 sequence is CASSLTGVEGYTF. For the CDR3, the DNA is TGTGCCAGCAGCTTGACAGGGGTGGAGGGCTACACCTTC.

The chain uses TRBV28 and TRBJ1-1, with a possible D match to TRBD1 (6 bases). CDR1 and CDR2 (germline): MDHEN, SYDVKM. Trimming took 3 bases from V and 11 from J, leaving 13 bases between them. The CDR3 has 12 residues. CDR3 nucleotides: TGTGCCAGCAGTTTGAAGGGGGGGCCGGCTTTCTTT. Its translation is CASSLKGGPAFF. Complete variable domain (other parts from reference TRBV28 and TRBJ1-1): DVKVTQSSRYLVKRTGEKVFLECVQDMDHENMFWYRQDPGLGLRLIYFSYDVKMKEKGDIPEGYSVSREKKERFSLILESASTNQTSMYLCASSLKGGPAFFGQGTRLTVV.

This clone is medium-sized within its sample. The chain recombines TRBV14 with TRBJ1-3, with a weak D call TRBD1 (5 bases). There are 15 residues in the CDR3. Germline V lookup: CDR1 SGHDN, CDR2 FVKESK. Trimming shortened V by 1 base and J by 7 bases, and 14 bases separated the two germline ends. The CDR3 sequence is CASSQGQGTSNTIYF. Here the CDR3 DNA reads TGTGCCAGCAGCCAAGGTCAGGGCACAAGTAACACCATATATTTT.

The CDR3 region has the DNA TGTGCCAGCAGCGTATGGACCCCCCTTATGAACACTGAAGCTTTCTTT. Its translation is CASSVWTPLMNTEAFF. The chain has TRBV5-5 and TRBJ1-1; D not certain. Germline V gene sequence: CDR1 SGHKS, CDR2 YYEKEE (reference sequence). The CDR3 runs 16 residues. V was shortened by 4 bases and J by 0 bases, with 16 bases between the two germline ends.

This clone was seen a few times. This chain connects TRBV7-2 to TRBJ2-4; 9 bases match TRBD2. V was pared by 5 bases and J by 3 bases, with 11 bases of the junction left unmatched. Germline V gives CDR1 SGHTA, CDR2 FQGNSA. This CDR3 has 17 residues. CDR3 in amino acids: CASSPHSGGYRKNIQYF. Written as DNA, the CDR3 is TGTGCCAGCAGCCCCCACAGCGGGGGGTATCGCAAAAACATTCAGTACTTC.

This chain uses TRBV4-1 with TRBJ1-2; TRBD1 is a possible D gene (6 bases). The CDR3 totals 17 residues. The V gene's germline CDR1 is MGHRA and CDR2 YSYEKL. V lost 0 bases and J lost 4, with 18 bases in between. Here the CDR3 DNA reads TGCGCCAGCAGCCAAGAAACCGAGATCAGGGGAACCTATGGCTACACCTTC. It specifies CASSQETEIRGTYGYTF.

The chain couples TRBV7-2 to TRBJ2-2; D not certain. The germline gives CDR1 SGHTA, CDR2 FQGNSA. Trimming removed 2 bases at V and 2 bases at J, with 6 bases between. This CDR3 has 14 residues. The CDR3, as DNA: TGTGCCAGCAGCTTACAATTTAACACCGGGGAGCTGTTTTTT. As protein: CASSLQFNTGELFF. Full variable domain (outside the CDR3, taken from reference TRBV7-2 and TRBJ2-2): GAGVSQSPSNKVTEKGKDVELRCDPISGHTALYWYRQSLGQGLEFLIYFQGNSAPDKSGLPSDRFSAERTGGSVSTLTIQRTQQEDSAVYLCASSLQFNTGELFFGEGSRLTVL.

V is TRBV27 and J is TRBJ2-7; TRBD1 aligns across 7 bases. CDR1 and CDR2 (germline): MNHEY, SMNVEV (reference sequence). This CDR3 contains 14 residues. The J segment lost 5 bases and the V segment lost 5 bases, leaving 9 bases of the junction unmatched. The CDR3 bases are TGTGCCAGCAGTCTCAGACAGGGATACGACGAGCAGTACTTC. It encodes CASSLRQGYDEQYF.

The chain joins TRBV12-5 to TRBJ1-5; tentatively, D is TRBD1 (5 bases). Germline lookup yields CDR1 LGHNT and CDR2 FRNRAP. V was clipped by 1 base and J by 6 bases, with 16 bases between them. The CDR3 spans 16 residues. DNA of the CDR3: TGTGCTAGTGGTTTGGAAGGCGGCAGGGCCGGTCAGCCCCAGCATTTT. This sequence encodes CASGLEGGRAGQPQHF.

The chain combines TRBV9 with TRBJ1-6; D unclear. Per germline, CDR1 SGDLS and CDR2 YYNGEE. V shed 0 bases and J shed 7 bases, with 8 bases lying between them. The CDR3 is 14 residues long. The CDR3 nucleotides read TGTGCCAGCAGCGTAGCACAGAAAAATTCACCCCTCCACTTT. This gives the protein CASSVAQKNSPLHF.

The chain employs TRBV2 and TRBJ2-3; TRBD2 matches at 10 bases. The germline CDR1 and CDR2 sequences are SNHLY and FYNNEI. Trimming took 6 bases from V and 5 from J; bases not matched to a gene: 11. The CDR3 runs 16 residues. CDR3 in DNA: TGTGCCAGCAGGTTGGAGGGGCTAGCGGGGGAAGATACGCAGTATTTT. Protein sequence: CASRLEGLAGEDTQYF. Full variable domain (remainder filled in from reference TRBV2 and TRBJ2-3): EPEVTQTPSHQVTQMGQEVILRCVPISNHLYFYWYRQILGQKVEFLVSFYNNEISEKSEIFDDQFSVERPDGSNFTLKIRSTKLEDSAMYFCASRLEGLAGEDTQYFGPGTRLTVL.

The chain combines TRBV4-3 with TRBJ1-4; 8 positions agree with TRBD1. Germline V gives CDR1 LGHNA, CDR2 YSLEER. J was trimmed by 8 bases and V by 2 bases; bases with no gene match: 7. This CDR3 spans 15 amino acids. The CDR3 nucleotides are TGCGCCAGCAGCCAATCACCCGGGACAGGAGAAAAACTGTTTTTT. Amino acids: CASSQSPGTGEKLFF.

This chain connects TRBV29-1 to TRBJ2-3; perhaps TRBD2 as D (6 bases). Germline V gene lookup returns CDR1 SQVTM and CDR2 ANQGSEA. Trimming took off 4 bases at V and 2 bases at J, with 10 bases between the two ends. The CDR3 has 13 amino acids. In nucleotides, the CDR3 is TGCAGCGTTGGCCGGGACTCCACAGATACGCAGTATTTT. It encodes CSVGRDSTDTQYF.

V is TRBV6-1 and J is TRBJ2-5; 10 bases match TRBD2. V gave up 0 bases and J gave up 4 bases; unmatched junction bases: 8. CDR1 is MNHNS and CDR2 is SASEGT in the germline V gene. This CDR3 has 17 residues. This CDR3 reads CASSEARLAGAGETQYF. The CDR3 coding sequence is TGTGCCAGCAGTGAAGCGCGTCTAGCGGGGGCAGGAGAGACCCAGTACTTC.